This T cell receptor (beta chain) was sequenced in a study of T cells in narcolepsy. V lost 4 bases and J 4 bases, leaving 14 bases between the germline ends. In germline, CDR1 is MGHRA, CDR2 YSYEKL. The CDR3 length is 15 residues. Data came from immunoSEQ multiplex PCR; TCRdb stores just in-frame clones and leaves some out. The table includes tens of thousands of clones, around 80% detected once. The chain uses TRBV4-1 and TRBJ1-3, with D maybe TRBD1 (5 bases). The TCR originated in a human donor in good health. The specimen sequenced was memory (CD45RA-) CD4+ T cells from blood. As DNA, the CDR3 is TGCGCCAGCAGCCCCGGTGGAGGGACCGGAAACACCATATATTTT. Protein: CASSPGGGTGNTIYF.